This T cell receptor beta chain appears in the sequencing data of a study of cytomegalovirus exposure and HLA in healthy donors. About the study: Membership in the Caucasian-associated ancestry cluster was found for around four fifths of a few hundred genotyped donors.

It was with 60 Vbeta and 13 Jbeta primers that the PCR ran. TCRdb keeps only in-frame clones here, not all; method: immunoSEQ multiplex PCR. The profile shows 250,000 or so clones, around 81% of them singletons. Sequencing was done on a sample of PBMCs. This clonotype originated in a woman aged 60-70 years in good health and CMV-seropositive.

CDR3 DNA sequence: TGTGCCAGCAGCTTGACAGGGGACTACGAGCAGTACTTC. Protein: CASSLTGDYEQYF. The chain has TRBV7-3 and TRBJ2-7, with 8 bases aligning to TRBD1. CDR3 length: 13 residues. V lost 3 bases to trimming and J lost 3 bases; unmatched junction nucleotides: 1. The V gene's germline CDR1 is SGHTA and CDR2 FQGTGA. Based on the CDR3 plus reference TRBV7-3 and TRBJ2-7, the full variable domain is GAGVSQTPSNKVTEKGKYVELRCDPISGHTALYWYRQSLGQGPEFLIYFQGTGAADDSGLPNDRFFAVRPEGSVSTLKIQRTERGDSAVYLCASSLTGDYEQYFGPGTRLTVT.